This T cell receptor (beta chain) appears in the sequencing data of a study of blood T cell repertoires in COVID-19. Study-wide context: In each case, the material was cDNA or gDNA derived from T cells, B-cell-depleted T cells, or PBMCs.

The repertoire was sequenced with immunoSEQ multiplex PCR; TCRdb's copy has only in-frame clones and lacks some. The sample contains some 180,000 clones, under 95% of which appear only once. The Seattle patients, enrolled during active infection, were followed longitudinally. Germline-derived CDR1 and CDR2 are SQVTM and ANQGSEA. V shed 7 bases and J 1 base; nucleotides not matched to a gene: 4. CDR3 length: 12 residues. The chain recombines TRBV29-1 with TRBJ2-7; 7 bases agree with TRBD2. The sequencing sample was made of peripheral blood. The clonotype originates from a man aged 18 to 30 with COVID-19, enrolled during active disease. CDR3: CSANSGSYEQYF. The DNA of the CDR3 is TGCAGCGCGAATAGCGGGTCCTACGAGCAGTACTTC.